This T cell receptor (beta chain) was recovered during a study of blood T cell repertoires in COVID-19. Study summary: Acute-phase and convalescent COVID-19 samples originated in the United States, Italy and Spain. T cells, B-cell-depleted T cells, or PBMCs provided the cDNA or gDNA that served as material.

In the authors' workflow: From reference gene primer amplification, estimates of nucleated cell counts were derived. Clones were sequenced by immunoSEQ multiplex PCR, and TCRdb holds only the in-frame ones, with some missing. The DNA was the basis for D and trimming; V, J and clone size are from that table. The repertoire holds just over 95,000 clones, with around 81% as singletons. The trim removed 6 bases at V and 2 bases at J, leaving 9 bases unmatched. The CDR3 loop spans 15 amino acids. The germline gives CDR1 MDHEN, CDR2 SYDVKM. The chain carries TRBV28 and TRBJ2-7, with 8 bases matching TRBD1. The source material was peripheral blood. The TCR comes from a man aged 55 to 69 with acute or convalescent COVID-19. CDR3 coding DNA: TGTGCCAGCAGCCCTCCCGACAGGGGAACCTACGAGCAGTACTTC. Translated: CASSPPDRGTYEQYF.